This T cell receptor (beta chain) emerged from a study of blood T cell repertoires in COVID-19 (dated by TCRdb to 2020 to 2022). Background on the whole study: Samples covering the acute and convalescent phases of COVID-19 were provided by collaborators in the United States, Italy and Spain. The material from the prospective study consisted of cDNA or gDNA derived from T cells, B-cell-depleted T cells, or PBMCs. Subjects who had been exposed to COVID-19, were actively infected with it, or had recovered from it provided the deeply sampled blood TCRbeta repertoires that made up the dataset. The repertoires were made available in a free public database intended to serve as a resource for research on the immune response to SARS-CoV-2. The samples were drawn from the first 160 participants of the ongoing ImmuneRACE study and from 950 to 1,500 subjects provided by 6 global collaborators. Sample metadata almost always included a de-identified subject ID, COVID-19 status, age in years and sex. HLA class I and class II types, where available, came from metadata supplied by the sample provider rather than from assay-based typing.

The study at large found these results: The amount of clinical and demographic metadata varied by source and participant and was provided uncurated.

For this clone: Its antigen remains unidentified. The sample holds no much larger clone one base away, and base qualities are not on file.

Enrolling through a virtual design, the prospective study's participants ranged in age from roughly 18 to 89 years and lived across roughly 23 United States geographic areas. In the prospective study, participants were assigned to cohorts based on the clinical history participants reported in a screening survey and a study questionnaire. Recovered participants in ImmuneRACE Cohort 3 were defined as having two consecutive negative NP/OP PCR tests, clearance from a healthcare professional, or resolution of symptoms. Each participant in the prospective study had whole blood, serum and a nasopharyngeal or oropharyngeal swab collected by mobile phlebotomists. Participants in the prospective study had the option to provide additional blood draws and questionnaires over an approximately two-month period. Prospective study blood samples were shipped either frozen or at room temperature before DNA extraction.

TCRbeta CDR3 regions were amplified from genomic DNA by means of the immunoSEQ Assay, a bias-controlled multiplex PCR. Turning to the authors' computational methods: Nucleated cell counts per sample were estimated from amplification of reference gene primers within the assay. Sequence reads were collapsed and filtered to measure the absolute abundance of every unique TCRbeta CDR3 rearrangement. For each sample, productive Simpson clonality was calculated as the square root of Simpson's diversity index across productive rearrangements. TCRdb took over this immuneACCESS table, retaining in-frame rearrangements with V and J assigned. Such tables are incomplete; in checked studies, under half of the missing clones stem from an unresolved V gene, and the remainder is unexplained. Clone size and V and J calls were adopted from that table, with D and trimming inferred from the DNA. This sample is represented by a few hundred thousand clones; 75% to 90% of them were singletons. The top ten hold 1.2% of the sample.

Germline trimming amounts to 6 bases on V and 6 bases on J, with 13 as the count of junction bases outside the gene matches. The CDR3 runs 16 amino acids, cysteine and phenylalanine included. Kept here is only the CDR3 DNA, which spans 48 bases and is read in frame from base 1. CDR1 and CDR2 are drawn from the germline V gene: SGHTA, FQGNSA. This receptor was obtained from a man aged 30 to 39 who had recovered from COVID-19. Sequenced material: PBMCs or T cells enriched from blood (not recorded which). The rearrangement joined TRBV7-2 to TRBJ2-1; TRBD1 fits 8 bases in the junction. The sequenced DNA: TGTGCCAGCAGTCGAAGGACAACGACAGGGGTCAATGAGCAGTTCTTC. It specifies CASSRRTTTGVNEQFF.